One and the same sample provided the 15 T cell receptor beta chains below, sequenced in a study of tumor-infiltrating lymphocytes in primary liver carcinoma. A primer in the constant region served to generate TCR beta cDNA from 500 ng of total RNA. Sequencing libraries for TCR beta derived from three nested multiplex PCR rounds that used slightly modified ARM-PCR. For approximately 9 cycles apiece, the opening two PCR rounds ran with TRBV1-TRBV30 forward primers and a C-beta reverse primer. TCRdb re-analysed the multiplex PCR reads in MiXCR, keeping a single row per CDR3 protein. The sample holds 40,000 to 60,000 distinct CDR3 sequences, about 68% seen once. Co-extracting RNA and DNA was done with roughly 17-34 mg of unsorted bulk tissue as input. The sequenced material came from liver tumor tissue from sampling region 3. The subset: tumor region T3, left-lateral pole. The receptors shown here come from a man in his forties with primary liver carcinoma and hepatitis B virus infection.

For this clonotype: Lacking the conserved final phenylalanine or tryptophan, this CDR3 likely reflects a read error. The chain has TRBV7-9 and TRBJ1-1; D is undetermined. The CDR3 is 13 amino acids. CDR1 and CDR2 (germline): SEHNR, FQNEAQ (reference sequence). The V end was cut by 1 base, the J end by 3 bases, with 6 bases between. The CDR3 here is CASSLGWDTEAFL. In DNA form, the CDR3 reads TGTGCCAGCAGCTTAGGGTGGGACACTGAAGCTTTCCTT.

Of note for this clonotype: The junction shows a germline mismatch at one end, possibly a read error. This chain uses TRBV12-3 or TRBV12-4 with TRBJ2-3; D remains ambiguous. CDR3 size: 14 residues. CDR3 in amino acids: CASKKVLITDTQYF. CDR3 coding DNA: TGTGCCAGCAAAAAGGTTCTGATCACAGATACGCAGTACTTT.

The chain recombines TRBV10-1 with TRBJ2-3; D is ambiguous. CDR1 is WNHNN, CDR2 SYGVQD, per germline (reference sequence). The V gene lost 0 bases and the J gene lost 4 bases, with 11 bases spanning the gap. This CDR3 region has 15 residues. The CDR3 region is CASSESSRTADTQYF. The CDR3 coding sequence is TGCGCCAGCAGTGAGTCGAGCAGGACCGCAGATACGCAGTATTTT.

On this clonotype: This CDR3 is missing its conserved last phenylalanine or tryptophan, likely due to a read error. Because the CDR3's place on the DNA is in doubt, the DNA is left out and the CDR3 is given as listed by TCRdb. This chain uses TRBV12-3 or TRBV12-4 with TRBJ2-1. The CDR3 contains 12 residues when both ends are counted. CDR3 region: CASNGDYNEQSL.

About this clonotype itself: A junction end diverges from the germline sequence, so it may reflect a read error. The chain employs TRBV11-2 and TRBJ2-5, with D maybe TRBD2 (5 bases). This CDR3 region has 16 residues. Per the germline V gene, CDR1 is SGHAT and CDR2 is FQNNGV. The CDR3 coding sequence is TGTGCCAGCAGCCCCTGGACTTGCGGCTTACAAGAGACCCTGTACTTC. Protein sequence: CASSPWTCGLQETLYF.

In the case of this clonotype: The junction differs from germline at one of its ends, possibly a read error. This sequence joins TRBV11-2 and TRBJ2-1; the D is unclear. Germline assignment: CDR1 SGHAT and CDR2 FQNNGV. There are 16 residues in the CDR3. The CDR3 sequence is CASSLDIGVAMGEQFF. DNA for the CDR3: TGTGCCAGCAGCTTGGATATCGGAGTAGCCATGGGTGAACAGTTCTTT. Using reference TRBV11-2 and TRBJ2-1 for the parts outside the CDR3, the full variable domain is EAGVAQSPRYKIIEKRQSVAFWCNPISGHATLYWYQQILGQGPKLLIQFQNNGVVDDSQLPKDRFSAERLKGVDSTLKIQPAKLEDSAVYLCASSLDIGVAMGEQFFGPGTRLTVL.

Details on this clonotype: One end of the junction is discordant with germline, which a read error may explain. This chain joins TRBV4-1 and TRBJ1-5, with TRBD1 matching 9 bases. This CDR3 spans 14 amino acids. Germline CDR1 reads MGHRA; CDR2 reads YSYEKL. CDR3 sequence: CASNLDRGGQPRHF. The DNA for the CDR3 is TGCGCCAGCAACCTGGACAGGGGAGGTCAGCCCCGGCATTTT.

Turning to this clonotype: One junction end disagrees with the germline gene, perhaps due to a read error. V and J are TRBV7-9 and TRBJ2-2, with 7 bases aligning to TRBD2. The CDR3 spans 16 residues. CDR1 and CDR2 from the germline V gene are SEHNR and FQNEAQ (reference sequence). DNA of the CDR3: TGTGCCAGCAGCCCCCCTAGCGGAGTTTCGGCCGGAGAGCTGTCTTTT. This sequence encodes CASSPPSGVSAGELSF.

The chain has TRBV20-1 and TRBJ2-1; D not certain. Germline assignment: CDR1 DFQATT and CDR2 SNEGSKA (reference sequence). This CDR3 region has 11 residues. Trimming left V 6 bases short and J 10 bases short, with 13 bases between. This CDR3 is CSAESSLEQFF. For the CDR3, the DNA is TGCAGTGCGGAATCTAGTCTCGAGCAGTTCTTC.

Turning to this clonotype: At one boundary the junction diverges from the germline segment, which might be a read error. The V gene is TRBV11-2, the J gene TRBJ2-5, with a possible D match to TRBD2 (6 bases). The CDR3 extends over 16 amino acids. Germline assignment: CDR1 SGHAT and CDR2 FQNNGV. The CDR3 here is CASRSRDSAHEETQQF. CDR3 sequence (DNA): TGTGCCAGCAGATCCCGGGACTCGGCCCACGAAGAGACCCAGCAGTTC.

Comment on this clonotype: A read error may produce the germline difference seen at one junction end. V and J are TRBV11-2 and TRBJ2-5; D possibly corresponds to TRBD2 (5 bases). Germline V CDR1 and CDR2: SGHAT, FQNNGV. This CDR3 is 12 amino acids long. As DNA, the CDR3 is TGTGCCAACAGCCTACTGGGAGACACCCAGTACTTC. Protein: CANSLLGDTQYF. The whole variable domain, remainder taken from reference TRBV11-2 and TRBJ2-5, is EAGVAQSPRYKIIEKRQSVAFWCNPISGHATLYWYQQILGQGPKLLIQFQNNGVVDDSQLPKDRFSAERLKGVDSTLKIQPAKLEDSAVYLCANSLLGDTQYFGPGTRLLVL.

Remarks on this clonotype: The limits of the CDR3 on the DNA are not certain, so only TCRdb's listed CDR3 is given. This chain's CDR3 is CTSSVGQGNKDTQYF. V gene TRBV5-1 combines with J gene TRBJ2-3. Germline V gives CDR1 SGHRS, CDR2 YFSETQ. From its first to its last residue, the CDR3 has 15 amino acids.

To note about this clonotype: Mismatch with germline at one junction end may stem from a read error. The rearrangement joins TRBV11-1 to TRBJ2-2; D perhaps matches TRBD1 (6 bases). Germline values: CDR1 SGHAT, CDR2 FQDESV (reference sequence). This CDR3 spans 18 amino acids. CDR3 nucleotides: TGTGCCAGCAACTTTTTGTCGACAGGAGACGCGAACACCGGGGAACTGTTTTTT. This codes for CASNFLSTGDANTGELFF.

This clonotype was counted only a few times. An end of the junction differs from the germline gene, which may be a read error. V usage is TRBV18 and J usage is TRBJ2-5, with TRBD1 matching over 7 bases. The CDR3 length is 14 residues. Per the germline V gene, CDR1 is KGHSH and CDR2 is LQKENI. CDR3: CAGSPRGGEETQYF. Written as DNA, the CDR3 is TGTGCCGGCTCACCACGAGGGGGCGAAGAGACCCAGTACTTC.

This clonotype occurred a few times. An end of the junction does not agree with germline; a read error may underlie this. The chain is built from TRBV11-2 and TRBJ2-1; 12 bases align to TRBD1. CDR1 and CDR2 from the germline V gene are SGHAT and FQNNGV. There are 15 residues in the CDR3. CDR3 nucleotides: TGTGCCAGCAGCATGGGGACAGGGGGCTTCAATGAGCACTTCTTC. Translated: CASSMGTGGFNEHFF.